The source of this T cell receptor beta chain is a study of T cell responses to AZD1222 COVID-19 vaccine. CDR1 is SGHRS and CDR2 is YFSETQ in the germline V gene. J lost 1 base, V lost 0 bases, and 3 bases had no gene match. This CDR3 comprises 15 residues. Using immunoSEQ multiplex PCR, the repertoire was profiled, and TCRdb retains in-frame clones only, with some absent. The data contain 150,000 to 200,000 clones, roughly 90% of them seen just once; the ten biggest clones take up more than 1.1%. J is TRBJ1-2 and V is TRBV5-1; 7 bases are a match to TRBD1. The sequencing used peripheral blood, collected on day 0 of AZD1222 vaccination. This receptor was obtained from an adult in good health. Here the CDR3 DNA reads TGCGCCAGCAGCTTGGATCAGGGGGGTAACTATGGCTACACCTTC. It translates to CASSLDQGGNYGYTF.